A selection of T cell receptor beta chains follows, all from one sample in a study of beta chain features in type 1 diabetes. This table comes from immunoSEQ multiplex PCR, and its TCRdb copy is limited to in-frame clones, with some not included. The sample records about 150,000 clones, roughly 9% being singletons. Specimen: central memory CD4+ T cells from blood. The origin of the receptors is a woman aged 25 to 39 with type 1 diabetes. Each CDR3 is given with its conserved first and last residue. The order of the fields is V gene, D gene, clone size, J gene, CDR3 protein, CDR3 DNA. A D gene is named only where the DNA matches it firmly. Some rows mark clone size as missing; the rest say once, few, many or name a class of expanded clone.

>TRBV6-5|TRBD1|NA|TRBJ2-1
CASRLQGASYEQFF
TGTGCCAGCAGGCTACAGGGGGCGTCGTATGAGCAGTTCTTC
>TRBV11-3|TRBD2|few|TRBJ2-3
CASSFSSGSIRGDTQYF
TGTGCCAGCAGCTTTTCTAGCGGCAGCATTAGGGGAGATACGCAGTATTTT
>TRBV16|TRBD1|NA|TRBJ2-4
CASSQGQGNIQYF
TGTGCCAGCAGCCAGGGACAGGGAAACATTCAGTACTTC
>TRBV18|TRBD1|few|TRBJ2-7
CASSPDRDSYEQYF
TGTGCCAGCTCACCAGACAGGGACTCCTACGAGCAGTACTTC
>TRBV5-1|NA|few|TRBJ2-7
CASSLALHSYEQYF
TGCGCCAGCAGCTTGGCACTCCACTCCTACGAGCAGTACTTC
>TRBV9|NA|NA|TRBJ2-5
CASSVGRIETQYF
TGTGCCAGCAGCGTAGGGCGGATAGAGACCCAGTACTTC
>TRBV15|NA|few|TRBJ2-2
CATSRKGLGTGELFF
TGTGCCACCAGCAGAAAGGGGCTCGGGACCGGGGAGCTGTTTTTT
>TRBV7-9|NA|few|TRBJ1-1
CASSLKRGLNTEAFF
TGTGCCAGCAGCTTAAAGCGGGGGCTGAACACTGAAGCTTTCTTT
>TRBV2|TRBD2|few|TRBJ2-7
CASSEREGRYEQYF
TGTGCCAGCAGTGAGCGGGAGGGCCGGTACGAGCAGTACTTC
>TRBV4-2|NA|few|TRBJ2-1
CASSRLEVLNEQFF
TGTGCCAGCAGCCGGTTAGAGGTACTCAATGAGCAGTTCTTC
>TRBV15|NA|NA|TRBJ1-4
CATSRDSGHNEKLFF
TGTGCCACCAGCAGAGATTCCGGACATAATGAAAAACTGTTTTTT
>TRBV25-1|NA|NA|TRBJ2-4
CASSEAGIDKNIQYF
TGTGCCAGCAGTGAAGCGGGAATCGACAAAAACATTCAGTACTTC
>TRBV30|NA|NA|TRBJ1-1
CAWKIGGSTEAFF
TGTGCCTGGAAGATTGGGGGCTCCACTGAAGCTTTCTTT
>TRBV28|NA|NA|TRBJ1-2
CASSLYGGSGGGGYTF
TGTGCCAGCAGTTTATATGGAGGGTCCGGCGGGGGAGGCTACACCTTC
>TRBV29-1|NA|NA|TRBJ2-5
CSVEGTGYIVETQYF
TGCAGCGTTGAAGGCACGGGTTACATCGTTGAGACCCAGTACTTC
>TRBV7-3|NA|NA|TRBJ2-3
CASSWGRVDTQYF
TGTGCCAGCAGCTGGGGCCGAGTGGATACGCAGTATTTT
>TRBV30|TRBD1|few|TRBJ1-5
CAWSVQGARNQPQHF
TGTGCCTGGAGTGTACAGGGGGCCCGAAATCAGCCCCAGCATTTT